This T cell receptor (beta chain) originates from a study of CD8+ T cells in alopecia areata. Findings of the study overall: In scalp samples, resident alphabeta T cells of normal skin are also sequenced.

Extracted from the samples, RNA was reverse transcribed into cDNA to serve as the sequencing template. The assay was immunoSEQ multiplex PCR, and TCRdb's table has in-frame clones only and misses some. The table includes 90,000 to 130,000 clones, 55% to 70% detected once. Both CD4+ and CD8+ T cells were separated by sorting PBMCs. This CDR3 region has 14 residues. Trimming took 11 bases from V and 0 from J; bases not matched to a gene: 7. Per germline, CDR1 SGHVS and CDR2 FQNEAQ. A remark on this clone: Its matching antigen is unknown.

The chain carries TRBV7-8 and TRBJ2-1; 7 bases align to TRBD2. Sample: NKG2D-low CD8+ T cells sorted from blood. The origin of this receptor is a human donor with alopecia areata. The CDR3 region is CAGGDRDSYNEQFF. The CDR3 bases are TGTGCCGGGGGGGACCGGGACTCCTACAATGAGCAGTTCTTC.